This passage covers 24 T cell receptor beta chains from one sample sequenced in a study of blood T cells in healthy people across ages. Next came a second PCR, run for about 7 to 11 cycles, which used a sample-barcoded 5' primer along with a J-beta primer mix. TCRdb reprocessed the 5' RACE reads via MiXCR and lists one record per CDR3 protein. The table lists hundreds of thousands of distinct CDR3 sequences, around 31% of them singletons. Material: blood. The receptors originated from a woman aged 80 or older in good health.

The gene calls are TRBV19 and TRBJ2-7; 14 positions agree with TRBD2. Germline V CDR1 and CDR2: LNHDA, SQIVND (reference sequence). The CDR3 runs 16 residues. V was clipped by 4 bases and J by 3 bases; unmatched bases: 5. CDR3 loop: CASSKGLAGVRYEQYF. For the CDR3, the DNA is TGTGCCAGTAGTAAGGGACTAGCGGGGGTCCGCTACGAGCAGTACTTC.

This clonotype has more than one count but fewer than ten. This chain connects TRBV7-2 to TRBJ2-2, with D possibly TRBD2 on 6 matching bases. V lost 2 bases, J lost 7 bases, and 20 bases lay in between. The germline V gene encodes CDR1 SGHTA and CDR2 FQGNSA. The CDR3 has 17 residues. This CDR3 is CASSLLLAGAGRGELFF. The CDR3 bases are TGTGCCAGCAGCTTACTTCTGGCGGGCGCGGGACGCGGGGAGCTGTTTTTT.

There are a few counts of this clonotype. This may arise from a read error, as a much more abundant clone is one base away. The J gene is TRBJ1-2, the V gene TRBV6-5, with TRBD1 as a possible D gene (6 bases). This CDR3 is 18 amino acids long. Looked up from germline, CDR1 is MNHEY and CDR2 is SVGAGI. This CDR3 is CASSYAHPSTGGNYGDTF. CDR3 coding DNA: TGTGCCAGCAGTTACGCTCATCCCTCGACAGGTGGTAACTATGGCGACACCTTC.

With respect to this clonotype: A read error may produce the germline difference seen at one junction end. This chain connects TRBV5-6 to TRBJ2-2; tentative D call: TRBD1 (6 bases). CDR1 and CDR2 (germline): SGHDT, YYEEEE. The CDR3 covers 15 residues. CDR3 coding DNA: TGTGCCAGCAGCTTGTACAGGGCGAACATCGGGGAGCTGTTTTTT. This sequence encodes CASSLYRANIGELFF.

This clonotype was seen at least ten times. The rearrangement joins TRBV29-1 to TRBJ1-1; D unresolved. V lost 3 bases to trimming and J lost 4 bases, with 9 bases between them. This CDR3 has 12 residues. CDR1 is SQVTM, CDR2 ANQGSEA, per germline. The CDR3 loop is CSVDKAGTEAFF. The DNA of the CDR3 is TGCAGCGTTGATAAGGCCGGCACTGAAGCTTTCTTT.

The chain carries TRBV20-1 and TRBJ2-3, with 11 bases fitting TRBD2. The CDR3 is 20 amino acids. With V trimmed by 6 bases and J by 6 bases, 26 bases remained unmatched. Germline CDR1 is DFQATT and CDR2 is SNEGSKA (reference sequence). The CDR3, as DNA: TGCAGTGCCGGGCTACCCGGGACTAGCGGACAATTGGGGCCCATCGATACGCAGTATTTT. Protein: CSAGLPGTSGQLGPIDTQYF.

The chain uses TRBV7-2 and TRBJ2-1, with unresolved D. This CDR3 spans 13 amino acids. From germline, CDR1 is SGHTA and CDR2 FQGNSA. The V end lost 5 bases, the J end lost 6 bases, and 11 bases lay between the germline ends. The DNA of the CDR3 is TGTGCCAGCAGCCCTACTTGGGGCAATGAGCAGTTCTTC. This translates into CASSPTWGNEQFF.

The table lists this clonotype with a few counts. A read error may be the cause here, since a much bigger clone is one base away. The J gene is TRBJ1-2, the V gene TRBV5-6, with D unresolved. The CDR3 runs 15 residues. Germline-derived CDR1 and CDR2 are SGHDT and YYEEEE. V was cut by 0 bases and J by 1 base, with 10 bases left in between. The CDR3 reads CASSLATTNNYGYTF. The CDR3 nucleotides read TGTGCCAGCAGCTTGGCGACGACCAATAACTATGGCTACACCTTC.

The chain has TRBV7-3 and TRBJ2-7; D is unclear. The CDR3 has 13 residues. V gave up 2 bases and J gave up 9 bases, with 14 bases separating them. Germline-derived CDR1 and CDR2 are SGHTA and FQGTGA. Here the CDR3 reads CASSLYLRERQYF. Written as DNA, the CDR3 is TGTGCCAGCAGCTTATATCTTAGGGAACGGCAGTACTTC.

The J gene is TRBJ2-4, the V gene TRBV20-1, with 8 positions matching TRBD2. The DNA matches TRBJ2-7 better at its end, which makes the J call doubtful. The CDR3 sequence is 15 residues long. The germline V gene encodes CDR1 DFQATT and CDR2 SNEGSKA (reference sequence). CDR3 protein: CSARGVAGGNDEQYF. The CDR3 DNA is TGCAGTGCTAGGGGGGTCGCGGGGGGTAATGACGAGCAGTACTTC.

This clonotype has just a few counts. This chain links TRBV20-1 with TRBJ2-7, with D possibly TRBD2 on 7 matching bases. CDR3 length: 13 residues. Per the germline V gene, CDR1 is DFQATT and CDR2 is SNEGSKA (reference sequence). V lost 3 bases to trimming and J lost 4 bases, with 13 bases between them. The CDR3 reads CSARGGAEYEQYF. In nucleotides, the CDR3 is TGCAGTGCTAGGGGGGGGGCGGAGTACGAGCAGTACTTC.

The V and J genes are TRBV5-1 and TRBJ1-5; no reliable D call. CDR1 and CDR2 (germline): SGHRS, YFSETQ. This CDR3 is built from 15 residues. V was clipped by 0 bases and J by 6 bases, with 13 bases between them. CDR3 sequence reads: CASSLGQEGSQPQHF. CDR3 coding DNA: TGCGCCAGCAGCTTGGGGCAGGAAGGAAGTCAGCCCCAGCATTTT.

In this sample, this clonotype turned up many times. V and J are TRBV27 and TRBJ2-1; 7 bases fit TRBD1. The CDR3 is 13 residues long. Germline CDR1 reads MNHEY; CDR2 reads SMNVEV (reference sequence). V was clipped by 6 bases and J by 8 bases; unmatched bases: 7. The CDR3 DNA reads TGTGCCAGCAGGAAGACAGGGTTCTATGAGCAGTTCTTC. Residues: CASRKTGFYEQFF.

This clonotype appeared many times. The chain couples TRBV6-6 to TRBJ2-1, with TRBD1 identical over 11 bases. After removal of 2 bases from V and 6 bases from J, the junction contained 3 bases not matched to a gene. Germline assignment: CDR1 MNHNY and CDR2 SVGAGI (reference sequence). This CDR3 has 15 amino acids. The CDR3 sequence: CASSYPGTGGNEQFF. In DNA form, the CDR3 reads TGTGCCAGCAGTTACCCCGGGACAGGGGGCAATGAGCAGTTCTTC.

This clonotype showed up just a few times. A much larger clone differs by one base, so this may be a read error. The rearrangement links TRBV7-3 to TRBJ2-1; no reliable D call. The DNA end is a closer match to TRBJ2-7, so the J assignment may be wrong. The germline CDR1 and CDR2 sequences are SGHTA and FQGTGA. CDR3 size: 14 residues. The CDR3 DNA is TGTGCCAGCAGCCAGTCAGGCAGTTACAATGAGCAGTACTTC. Protein sequence: CASSQSGSYNEQYF.

This clonotype was detected only a few times. The chain is built from TRBV14 and TRBJ2-3; D is perhaps TRBD1 (5 bases). In germline, CDR1 is SGHDN, CDR2 FVKESK. CDR3 length: 16 residues. The V end lost 1 base, the J end lost 0 bases, and 11 bases lay between the germline ends. In DNA form, the CDR3 reads TGTGCCAGCAGCCAAGCACGGACACAGAGCACAGATACGCAGTATTTT. Protein sequence: CASSQARTQSTDTQYF.

The chain carries TRBV7-2 and TRBJ1-5; D might be TRBD1 (5 bases). Germline CDR1 SGHTA, CDR2 FQGNSA. The CDR3 sequence is 15 residues long. Trimming took off 5 bases at V and 3 bases at J, with 14 bases between the two ends. Here the CDR3 DNA reads TGTGCCAGCAGCCCGCAAGGGGACCCCAATCAGCCCCAGCATTTT. It encodes CASSPQGDPNQPQHF.

The CDR3: CASSPGGGRDEQYF. Here the CDR3 DNA reads TGTGCCAGCAGCCCCGGGGGGGGCAGGGACGAGCAGTACTTC. The V and J genes are TRBV5-6 and TRBJ2-7; 8 positions agree with TRBD2. CDR3 length equals 14 residues. V was clipped by 4 bases and J by 5 bases; unmatched bases: 8. Germline assignment: CDR1 SGHDT and CDR2 YYEEEE.

This clonotype was detected a few times. This chain uses TRBV7-9 with TRBJ2-1, with D hard to call. This CDR3 is built from 15 residues. V gave up 0 bases and J gave up 5 bases, with 11 bases separating them. Per germline, CDR1 SEHNR and CDR2 FQNEAQ (reference sequence). The CDR3, as DNA: TGTGCCAGCAGCTTAGCAGGTCTCCCCGACAATGAGCAGTTCTTC. Translated: CASSLAGLPDNEQFF.

There are a few counts of this clonotype. A much larger clone differs from this one at a single base, so this may be a read error. V is TRBV20-1 and J is TRBJ2-1; TRBD2 aligns across 7 bases. The J call is doubtful: the DNA matches TRBJ2-7 better. Germline V gene lookup returns CDR1 DFQATT and CDR2 SNEGSKA (reference sequence). CDR3 length: 16 residues. The CDR3 protein is CSASPGTTMSYNEQYF. The CDR3 bases are TGCAGTGCTTCGCCCGGGACTACTATGTCCTACAATGAGCAGTACTTC.

This clonotype has only a few counts. Just one base apart from a much larger clone, this may be a read error. This chain connects TRBV7-2 to TRBJ2-5, with 10 bases identical to TRBD2. V gave up 2 bases and J gave up 13 bases; unmatched junction bases: 7. The germline V gene has CDR1 SGHTA and CDR2 FQGNSA. The CDR3 runs to 13 residues. The CDR3 loop reads CASSLTVAGGGYF. CDR3 coding DNA: TGTGCCAGCAGCTTAACGGTAGCGGGGGGTGGGTACTTC. Full variable domain (missing parts from reference TRBV7-2 and TRBJ2-5): GAGVSQSPSNKVTEKGKDVELRCDPISGHTALYWYRQSLGQGLEFLIYFQGNSAPDKSGLPSDRFSAERTGGSVSTLTIQRTQQEDSAVYLCASSLTVAGGGYFGPGTRLLVL.

This clonotype has a handful of counts. Since a much larger clone is just one base distant, this may be a read error. The chain uses TRBV14 and TRBJ2-3, with 7 positions matching TRBD2. V dropped 4 bases and J dropped 2; count of bases not matched to a gene: 12. Germline V gene sequence: CDR1 SGHDN, CDR2 FVKESK. The CDR3 has 17 amino acids. The CDR3 protein is CASSRRLLAGDTDTQYF. CDR3 DNA: TGTGCCAGCAGCCGGCGACTATTGGCGGGGGACACAGATACGCAGTATTTT.

The chain recombines TRBV20-1 with TRBJ2-3; D is perhaps TRBD2 (5 bases). The germline V gene has CDR1 DFQATT and CDR2 SNEGSKA (reference sequence). V shed 6 bases and J shed 7 bases, with 17 bases lying between them. The CDR3 totals 13 residues. The CDR3 reads CSAETGTRYTQYF. DNA for the CDR3: TGCAGTGCCGAGACGGGTACTAGATATACGCAGTATTTT.

The chain couples TRBV27 to TRBJ2-1; D unclear. The V end lost 3 bases, the J end lost 0 bases, and 9 bases lay between the germline ends. This CDR3 is 15 amino acids long. Germline V gene lookup returns CDR1 MNHEY and CDR2 SMNVEV (reference sequence). CDR3 in DNA: TGTGCCAGCAGTTTCCTTCCGAGCTCCTACAATGAGCAGTTCTTC. As protein: CASSFLPSSYNEQFF.